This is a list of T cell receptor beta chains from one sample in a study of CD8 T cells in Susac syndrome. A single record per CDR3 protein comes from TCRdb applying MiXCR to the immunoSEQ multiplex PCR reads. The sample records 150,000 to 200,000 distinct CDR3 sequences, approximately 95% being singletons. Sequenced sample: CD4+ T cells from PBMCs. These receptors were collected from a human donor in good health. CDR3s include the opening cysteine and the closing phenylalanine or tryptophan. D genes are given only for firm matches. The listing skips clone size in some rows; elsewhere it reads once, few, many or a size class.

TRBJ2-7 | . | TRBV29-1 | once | CSVGELVGITYEQYF | TGCAGCGTGGGCGAGTTAGTGGGGATCACCTACGAGCAGTACTTC
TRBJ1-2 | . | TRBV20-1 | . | CSAGRGYTF | TGCAGCGCCGGGAGGGGCTACACCTTC
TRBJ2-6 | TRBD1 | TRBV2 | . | CASRQGTFSGANVLTF | TGTGCCAGCCGACAGGGAACTTTCTCTGGGGCCAACGTCCTGACTTTC
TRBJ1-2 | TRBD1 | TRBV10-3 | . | CAIRTGEISYGYTF | TGTGCCATCAGGACAGGGGAAATATCCTATGGCTACACCTTC
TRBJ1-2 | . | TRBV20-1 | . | CSAYFGGGYTF | TGCAGTGCTTATTTTGGTGGGGGCTACACCTTC
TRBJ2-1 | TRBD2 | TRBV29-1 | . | CSVDSGASGSSYNEQFF | TGCAGCGTTGACAGTGGGGCTAGCGGGAGCTCCTACAATGAGCAGTTCTTC
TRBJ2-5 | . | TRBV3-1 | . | CASSQEPGEETQYF | TGTGCCAGCAGCCAAGAGCCAGGGGAAGAGACCCAGTACTTC
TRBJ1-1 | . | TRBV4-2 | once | CASSQDRGGAFF | TGTGCCAGCAGCCAAGATAGGGGGGGAGCTTTCTTT
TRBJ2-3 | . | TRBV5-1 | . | CASSLVGVADTQYF | TGCGCCAGCAGCCTGGTCGGTGTCGCAGATACGCAGTATTTT
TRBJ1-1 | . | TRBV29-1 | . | CSVEWTGATEAFF | TGCAGCGTTGAATGGACGGGGGCCACTGAAGCTTTCTTT
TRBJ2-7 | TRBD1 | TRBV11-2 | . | CASSLTGVAYEQYF | TGTGCCAGCAGCCTCACAGGGGTAGCGTACGAGCAGTACTTC
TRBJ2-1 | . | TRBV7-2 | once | CASNPGSPMGEQFF | TGTGCCAGCAACCCGGGGTCGCCTATGGGGGAGCAGTTCTTC
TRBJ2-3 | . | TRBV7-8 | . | CASGSLEIQYTDTQYF | TGTGCCAGCGGATCTTTGGAGATTCAGTACACAGATACGCAGTATTTT
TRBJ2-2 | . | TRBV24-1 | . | CATSDLNRDANTGELFF | TGTGCCACCAGTGATTTGAACAGGGACGCGAACACCGGGGAGCTGTTTTTT
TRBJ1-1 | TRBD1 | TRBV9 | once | CASSGRQGGGTEAFF | TGTGCCAGCAGCGGAAGACAGGGAGGGGGCACTGAAGCTTTCTTT
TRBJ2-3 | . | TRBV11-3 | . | CASSPGSKPGDTQYF | TGTGCCAGCAGCCCAGGGTCCAAGCCTGGGGATACGCAGTATTTT
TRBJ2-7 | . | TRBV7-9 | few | CASTRLPSYEQYF | TGTGCCAGCACCAGGTTACCCTCCTACGAGCAGTACTTC
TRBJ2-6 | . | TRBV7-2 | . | CAGSWGGLTGANVLTF | TGTGCCGGCAGTTGGGGGGGCCTCACTGGGGCCAACGTCCTGACTTTC
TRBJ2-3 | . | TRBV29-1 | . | CSVYKTDTQYF | TGCAGCGTTTATAAGACAGATACGCAGTATTTT
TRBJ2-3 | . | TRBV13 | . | CASSSGLIDTQYF | TGTGCCAGCAGCTCCGGACTTATAGATACGCAGTATTTT
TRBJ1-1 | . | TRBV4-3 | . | CASSKLGDTEAFF | TGCGCCAGCAGCAAATTGGGGGACACTGAAGCTTTCTTT
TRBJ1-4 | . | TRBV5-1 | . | CASSLTGPTNEKLFF | TGCGCCAGCAGCTTGACGGGCCCGACTAATGAAAAACTGTTTTTT
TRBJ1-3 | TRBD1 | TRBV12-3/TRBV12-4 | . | CASSLRGTSGNTIYF | TGTGCCAGCAGTCTCAGGGGGACCTCTGGAAACACCATATATTTT
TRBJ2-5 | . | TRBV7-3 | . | CASSLWERLHRETQYF | TGTGCCAGCAGCTTATGGGAGCGCCTCCACAGAGAGACCCAGTACTTC
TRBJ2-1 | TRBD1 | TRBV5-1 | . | CASSALQGRSNEQFF | TGCGCCAGCAGCGCCCTACAGGGGCGGTCGAATGAGCAGTTCTTC
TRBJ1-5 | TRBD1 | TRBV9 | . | CASSVGSGTGGIGQPQHF | TGTGCCAGCAGCGTCGGCTCCGGGACAGGGGGAATTGGCCAGCCCCAGCATTTT
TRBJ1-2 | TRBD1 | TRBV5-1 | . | CASSYKRGDRAPGGYTF | TGCGCCAGCAGCTATAAGCGCGGGGACAGGGCCCCGGGTGGCTACACCTTC
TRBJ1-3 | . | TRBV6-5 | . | CASSSPFRLPSGNTIYF | TGTGCCAGCAGTTCCCCTTTTCGCCTTCCCTCTGGAAACACCATATATTTT
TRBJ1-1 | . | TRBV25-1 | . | CASRRGGARNTEAFF | TGTGCCAGCAGGAGGGGGGGCGCAAGGAACACTGAAGCTTTCTTT
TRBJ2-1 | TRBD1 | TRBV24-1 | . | CATSDAGGGTGPYNEQFF | TGTGCCACCAGTGATGCGGGTGGGGGGACAGGGCCCTACAATGAGCAGTTCTTC
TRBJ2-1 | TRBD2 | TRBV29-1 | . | CSSGGAVYNEQFF | TGCAGCAGCGGGGGGGCAGTCTACAATGAGCAGTTCTTC
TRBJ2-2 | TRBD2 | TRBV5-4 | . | CASSSGLAGGGTGELFF | TGTGCCAGCAGCTCGGGACTAGCGGGGGGTGGTACCGGGGAGCTGTTTTTT
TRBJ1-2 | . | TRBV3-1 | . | CASSLTGPDYGYTF | TGTGCCAGCAGCCTGACAGGCCCCGACTATGGCTACACCTTC
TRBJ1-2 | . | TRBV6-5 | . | CASSYDLAGRNYGYTF | TGTGCCAGCAGTTACGATTTGGCAGGGAGGAACTATGGCTACACCTTC
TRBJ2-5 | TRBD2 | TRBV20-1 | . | CSASTSGGAQETQYF | TGCAGTGCTTCTACTAGCGGGGGGGCCCAAGAGACCCAGTACTTC
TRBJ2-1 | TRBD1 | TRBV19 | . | CASSSLDRGDEQFF | TGTGCCAGTAGTTCATTGGACAGGGGGGATGAGCAGTTCTTC
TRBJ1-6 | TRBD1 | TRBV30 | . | CAWRVWDRDNSPLHF | TGTGCCTGGAGGGTCTGGGACAGGGATAATTCACCCCTCCACTTT
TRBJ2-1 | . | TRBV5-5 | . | CASSLVGVSYNEQFF | TGTGCCAGCAGCTTGGTAGGGGTGTCCTACAATGAGCAGTTCTTC
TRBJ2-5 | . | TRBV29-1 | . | CSVPTGLQQETQYF | TGCAGCGTGCCGACAGGACTTCAACAAGAGACCCAGTACTTC